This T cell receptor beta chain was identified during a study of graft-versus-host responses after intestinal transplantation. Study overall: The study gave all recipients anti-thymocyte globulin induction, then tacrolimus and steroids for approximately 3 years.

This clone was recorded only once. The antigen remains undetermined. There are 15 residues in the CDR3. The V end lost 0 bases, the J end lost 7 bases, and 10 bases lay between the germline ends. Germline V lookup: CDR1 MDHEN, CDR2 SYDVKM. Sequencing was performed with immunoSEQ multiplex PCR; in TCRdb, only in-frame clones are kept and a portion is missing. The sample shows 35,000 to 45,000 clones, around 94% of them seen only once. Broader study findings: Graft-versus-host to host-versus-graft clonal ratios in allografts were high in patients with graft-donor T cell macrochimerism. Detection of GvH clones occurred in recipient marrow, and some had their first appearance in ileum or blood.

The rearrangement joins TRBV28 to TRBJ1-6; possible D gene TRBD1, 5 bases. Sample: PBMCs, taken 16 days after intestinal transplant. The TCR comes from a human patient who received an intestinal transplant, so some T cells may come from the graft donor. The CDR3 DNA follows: TGTGCCAGCAGTTTATGGCTGGGGGGGAATTCACCCCTCCACTTT. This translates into CASSLWLGGNSPLHF.